This TCR beta chain comes out of a study of blood T cell repertoires in COVID-19. Profiling relied on immunoSEQ multiplex PCR, and the TCRdb table lists in-frame clones only, not all of them. The repertoire has about 140,000 clones, roughly 79% of them found once; the top ten carry 8.2%. The germline V gene encodes CDR1 LNHDA and CDR2 SQIVND (reference sequence). The CDR3 runs 17 residues. The junction had 11 bases not matched to a gene; V was cut back by 6 bases and J by 3 bases. The rearrangement links TRBV19 to TRBJ2-2; 9 bases match TRBD2. Sequencing used peripheral blood. The receptor was isolated from a human donor in a cohort sampled during active COVID-19. For the CDR3, the DNA is TGTGCCAGTAGGAACCGACGGACTAGCGCTTACACCGGGGAGCTGTTTTTT. Translating it yields CASRNRRTSAYTGELFF.